The sequence of this T cell receptor beta chain was determined in a study of T cell changes during pregnancy in multiple sclerosis (dated by TCRdb to about 2019). Context from the whole study: In women with multiple sclerosis, the researchers looked at how the T cell repertoire shifted as pregnancy progressed.

The method was the immunoSEQ multiplex PCR assay. The immuneACCESS repertoire file appears here via TCRdb, limited to in-frame rearrangements. These files lack a portion of the clones; in checked studies, under half of the deficit traces to unresolved V genes, and the cause of the others is not known. For this sample the table gives 55,000 to 70,000 clones, of which roughly 93% were detected only once. Jointly, the top ten make up roughly 0.34% of the sample. From a lookup of the germline V gene, CDR1 and CDR2 are SGHTA and FQGNSA. The V end loses 2 bases and the J end loses 7 bases, and a stretch of 18 bases separates them. The CDR3 spans 15 residues, from the cysteine through the phenylalanine. The retained sequence is limited to the CDR3, 45 bases, with the frame set at the first base. Of note for this clone: It has no known antigen specificity. One base away there is no much larger clone; base qualities are not given.

This sequence originates from a female donor with multiple sclerosis, enrolled in a pregnancy study. The sequence is built from TRBV7-2 and TRBJ2-7, with a tentative D gene TRBD2 over 5 matching bases. Sequencing was performed on CD4+ T cells from peripheral blood mononuclear cells, taken before pregnancy. CDR3 region: CASSLRADNPGEQYF. DNA sequence: TGTGCCAGCAGCTTAAGGGCAGACAACCCGGGAGAGCAGTACTTC.